One TCR beta chain is described in this entry. These data come from a study of blood T cells in healthy people across ages. The V end was cut by 1 base, the J end by 2 bases, with 9 bases between. The germline V gene has CDR1 LGHNA and CDR2 YNFKEQ. CDR3 length equals 14 residues. For the second PCR, which ran for roughly 6 to 12 cycles, a sample-barcoded 5' primer and a J-beta primer mix were used. TCRdb processed the 5' RACE reads anew with MiXCR; each CDR3 protein has one entry. The sample carries around 1.5 million distinct CDR3 sequences, roughly 40% recorded once. The specimen was blood. The chain joins TRBV4-2 to TRBJ2-7; weak D call: TRBD2 (5 bases). This clonotype originated in a young woman in good health. The CDR3 loop is CASSQGLSTYEQYF. The CDR3 bases are TGTGCCAGCAGCCAAGGACTATCTACCTACGAGCAGTACTTC.